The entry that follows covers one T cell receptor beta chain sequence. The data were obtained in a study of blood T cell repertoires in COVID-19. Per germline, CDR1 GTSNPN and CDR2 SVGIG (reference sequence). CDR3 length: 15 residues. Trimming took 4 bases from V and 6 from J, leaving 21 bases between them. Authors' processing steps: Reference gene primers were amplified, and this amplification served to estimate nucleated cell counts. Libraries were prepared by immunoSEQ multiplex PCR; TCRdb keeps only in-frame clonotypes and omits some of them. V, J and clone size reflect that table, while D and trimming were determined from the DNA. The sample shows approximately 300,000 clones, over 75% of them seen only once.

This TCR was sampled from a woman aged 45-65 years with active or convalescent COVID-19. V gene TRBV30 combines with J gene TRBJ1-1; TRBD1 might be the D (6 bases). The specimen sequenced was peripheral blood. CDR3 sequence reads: CAWKGGKTGGAEAFF. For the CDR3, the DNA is TGTGCCTGGAAGGGGGGGAAGACAGGTGGGGCTGAAGCTTTCTTT.